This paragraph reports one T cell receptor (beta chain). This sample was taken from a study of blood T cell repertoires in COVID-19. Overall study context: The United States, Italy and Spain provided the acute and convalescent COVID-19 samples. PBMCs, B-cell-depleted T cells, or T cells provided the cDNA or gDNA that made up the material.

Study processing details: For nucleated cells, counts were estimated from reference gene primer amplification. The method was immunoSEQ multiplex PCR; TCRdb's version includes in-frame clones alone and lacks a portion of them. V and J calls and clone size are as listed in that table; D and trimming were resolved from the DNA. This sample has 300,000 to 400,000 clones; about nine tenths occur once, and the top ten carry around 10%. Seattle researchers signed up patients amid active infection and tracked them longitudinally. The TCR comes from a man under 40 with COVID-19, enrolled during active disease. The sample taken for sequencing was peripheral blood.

DNA for the CDR3: TGTGCCAGCAGCTTAATGGTGGGCCCCTCTGGAAACACCATATATTTT. This sequence encodes CASSLMVGPSGNTIYF. The V call is TRBV11-2, the J call TRBJ1-3, with D unresolved. The V gene lost 2 bases and the J gene lost 0 bases, with 11 bases spanning the gap. Germline CDR1 reads SGHAT; CDR2 reads FQNNGV. The CDR3 is 16 amino acids.